The clone carrying this TCR beta chain was observed once. This specimen comes from a study of blood T cell repertoires in COVID-19. Overall study: PBMCs, B-cell-depleted T cells, or T cells were the source of the cDNA or gDNA that made up the material.

The V gene's germline CDR1 is MNHNY and CDR2 SVGAGI (reference sequence). Trimming removed 10 bases from V and 4 bases from J; junction bases left unmatched: 6. The CDR3 totals 13 residues. Those who participated ranged in age from roughly 18 to 89 years and resided in about 24 US areas. Clinical history reported by participants formed the basis on which cohorts were assigned. In the original workflow: From reference gene primer amplification, estimates of nucleated cell counts were derived. Some clones are missing from TCRdb's copy, which holds only in-frame ones; the method was immunoSEQ multiplex PCR. The DNA gave D and trimming, while V, J and clone size come from that table. The data hold some 250,000 clones, with 75% to 90% observed a single time.

The receptor was isolated from a woman aged 50 to 60 who had recovered from COVID-19. The V and J genes are TRBV6-6 and TRBJ2-5; TRBD1 matches at 10 bases. Sequenced material: PBMCs or T cells enriched from blood (not recorded which). The CDR3 bases are TGTGCCACCCTACGGACAGGGGGAGAGACCCAGTACTTC. Its protein product is CATLRTGGETQYF.